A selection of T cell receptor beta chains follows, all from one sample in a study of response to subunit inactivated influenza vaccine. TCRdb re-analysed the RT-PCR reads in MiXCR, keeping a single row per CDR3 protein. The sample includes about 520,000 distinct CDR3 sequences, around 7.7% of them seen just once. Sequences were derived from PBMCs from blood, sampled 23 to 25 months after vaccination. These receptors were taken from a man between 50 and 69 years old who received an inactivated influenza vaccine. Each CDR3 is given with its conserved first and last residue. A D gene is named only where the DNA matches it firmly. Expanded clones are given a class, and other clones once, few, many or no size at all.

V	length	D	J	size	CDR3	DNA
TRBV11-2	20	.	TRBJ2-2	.	CASSLELVAGKTPRTGELFF	TGTGCCAGCAGCTTAGAGTTGGTGGCAGGAAAGACCCCGCGCACCGGGGAGCTGTTTTTT
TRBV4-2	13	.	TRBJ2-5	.	CASSRGTTETQYF	TGTGCCAGCAGCCGCGGGACAACAGAGACCCAGTACTTC
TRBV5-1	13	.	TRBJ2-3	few	CASSTRHMDTQYF	TGCGCCAGCAGCACGCGACATATGGATACGCAGTATTTT
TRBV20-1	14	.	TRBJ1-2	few	CSVEGQMVGYGYTF	TGCAGTGTGGAAGGACAGATGGTTGGCTATGGCTACACCTTC
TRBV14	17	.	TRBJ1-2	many	CASSTQGQWGANYGYTF	TGTGCCAGCAGCACCCAGGGGCAGTGGGGTGCTAACTATGGCTACACCTTC
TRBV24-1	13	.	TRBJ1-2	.	CATSDLTYNGYTF	TGTGCCACCAGTGATCTCACATACAATGGCTACACCTTC
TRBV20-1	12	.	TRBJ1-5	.	CSASPPDGPQHF	TGCAGTGCTAGCCCCCCCGATGGGCCCCAGCATTTT
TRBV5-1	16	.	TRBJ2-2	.	CASSPLTSTETGELFF	TGCGCCAGCAGCCCCCTGACCTCAACGGAAACCGGGGAGCTGTTTTTT
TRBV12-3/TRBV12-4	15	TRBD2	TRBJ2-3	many	CASSFGRGGADTQYF	TGTGCCAGCAGTTTTGGGCGGGGGGGCGCAGATACGCAGTATTTT
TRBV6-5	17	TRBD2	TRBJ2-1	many	CASSSNSGRAFYNEQFF	TGTGCCAGCAGTTCAAATAGCGGGAGGGCCTTCTACAATGAGCAGTTCTTC
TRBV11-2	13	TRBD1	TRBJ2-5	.	CASSAGTVETQYF	TGTGCCAGCAGCGCCGGGACAGTAGAGACCCAGTACTTC
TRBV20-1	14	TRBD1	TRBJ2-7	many	CSARPRQGLREQYF	TGCAGTGCTAGACCCCGACAGGGATTGCGGGAGCAGTACTTC
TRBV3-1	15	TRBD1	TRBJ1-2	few	CASSQAGQGAYGYTF	TGTGCCAGCAGCCAAGCAGGCCAGGGGGCCTATGGCTACACCTTC
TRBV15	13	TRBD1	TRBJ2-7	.	CATTFGTGNEQYF	TGTGCCACTACCTTCGGGACAGGGAACGAGCAGTACTTC
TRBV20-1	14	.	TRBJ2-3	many	CSARDWAVTDTQYF	TGCAGTGCTAGAGATTGGGCGGTCACAGATACGCAGTATTTT
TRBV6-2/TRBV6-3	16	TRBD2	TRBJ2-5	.	CASSLLAGAVKETQYF	TGTGCCAGCAGTCTACTAGCGGGGGCCGTAAAAGAGACCCAGTACTTC
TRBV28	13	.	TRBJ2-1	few	CASGSVTYNEQFF	TGTGCCAGCGGATCGGTCACCTACAATGAGCAGTTCTTC
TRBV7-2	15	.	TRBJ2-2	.	CASSLRSPNTGELFF	TGTGCCAGCAGCTTAAGGAGTCCGAACACCGGGGAGCTGTTTTTT
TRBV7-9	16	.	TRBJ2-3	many	CASSPGELARRDTQYF	TGTGCCAGCAGCCCCGGCGAATTGGCGCGTAGAGATACGCAGTATTTT
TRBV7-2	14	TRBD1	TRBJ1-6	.	CASSPGQGRSPLHF	TGTGCCAGCAGCCCGGGACAGGGGCGGTCACCCCTCCACTTT
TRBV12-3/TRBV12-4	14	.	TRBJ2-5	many	CASSLGIRKETQYF	TGTGCCAGCAGTTTAGGGATTAGAAAAGAGACCCAGTACTTC
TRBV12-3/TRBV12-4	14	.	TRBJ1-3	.	CASTRDYSGNTIYF	TGTGCCAGCACCCGGGATTACTCTGGAAACACCATATATTTT
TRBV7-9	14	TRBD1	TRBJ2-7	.	CASSLATGVDEQYF	TGTGCCAGCAGCTTAGCGACAGGGGTAGACGAGCAGTACTTC
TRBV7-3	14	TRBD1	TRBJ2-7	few	CASSSAGGSYEQYF	TGTGCCAGCAGCTCGGCAGGGGGATCCTACGAGCAGTACTTC
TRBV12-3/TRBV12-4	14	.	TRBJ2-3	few	CASSLAKSTDTQYF	TGTGCCAGCAGTTTAGCCAAGAGTACAGATACGCAGTATTTT
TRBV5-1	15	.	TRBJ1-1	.	CASSPPGGRITEAFF	TGCGCCAGCAGCCCACCGGGGGGGCGAATCACTGAAGCTTTCTTT
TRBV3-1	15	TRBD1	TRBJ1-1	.	CASSRGTGEVAEAFF	TGTGCCAGCAGCCGAGGGACAGGGGAGGTCGCTGAAGCTTTCTTT
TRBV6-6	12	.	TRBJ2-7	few	CASSHDRYEQYF	TGTGCCAGCAGTCACGACCGGTACGAGCAGTACTTC
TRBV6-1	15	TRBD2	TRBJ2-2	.	CASLTSGGASGELFF	TGTGCCAGTTTGACTAGCGGGGGGGCCTCCGGGGAGCTGTTTTTT
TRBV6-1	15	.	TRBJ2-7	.	CASSPQVPISYEQYF	TGTGCCAGCAGTCCCCAGGTTCCCATTAGCTACGAGCAGTACTTC
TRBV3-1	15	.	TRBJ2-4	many	CASSQERVFSHIQYF	TGTGCCAGCAGCCAAGAACGTGTGTTTTCTCACATTCAGTACTTC
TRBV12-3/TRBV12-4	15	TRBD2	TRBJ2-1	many	CASSLAGGPGNEQFF	TGTGCCAGCAGTCTAGCGGGAGGCCCGGGCAATGAGCAGTTCTTC
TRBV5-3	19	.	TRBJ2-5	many	CARSLAGVFSALGSETQYF	TGTGCCAGAAGCTTGGCGGGTGTGTTTAGCGCCCTGGGTAGCGAGACCCAGTACTTC
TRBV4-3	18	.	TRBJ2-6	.	CASSQGFHSTSGANVLTF	TGCGCCAGCAGCCAAGGGTTCCACAGTACCTCTGGGGCCAACGTCCTGACTTTC
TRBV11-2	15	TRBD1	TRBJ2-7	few	CASSSRDRDSYEQYF	TGTGCCAGCAGCTCCCGGGACAGGGACTCCTACGAGCAGTACTTC
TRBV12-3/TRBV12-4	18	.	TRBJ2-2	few	CASSTRQSHAANTGELFF	TGTGCCAGCAGTACAAGACAGTCCCATGCCGCGAACACCGGGGAGCTGTTTTTT
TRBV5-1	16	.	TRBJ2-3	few	CASSLGRAESTDTQYF	TGCGCCAGCAGCTTAGGACGGGCAGAAAGCACAGATACGCAGTATTTT
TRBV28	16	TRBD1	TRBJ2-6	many	CASRGQGAFGANVLTF	TGTGCCAGCAGAGGACAGGGGGCCTTTGGGGCCAACGTCCTGACTTTC
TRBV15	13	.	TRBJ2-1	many	CATSRDLGYEQFF	TGTGCCACCAGCAGAGATCTTGGATATGAGCAGTTCTTC
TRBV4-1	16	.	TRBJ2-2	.	CASCTGRLAGGGELFF	TGCGCCAGCTGCACAGGGAGGCTAGCCGGAGGGGGGGAGCTGTTTTTT
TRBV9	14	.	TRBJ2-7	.	CASSPTSWGYEQYF	TGTGCCAGCAGCCCCACGAGCTGGGGTTACGAGCAGTACTTC
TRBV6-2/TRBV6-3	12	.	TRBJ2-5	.	CATLRVQETQYF	TGTGCGACATTAAGGGTCCAAGAGACCCAGTACTTC
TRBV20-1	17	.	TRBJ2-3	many	CSARGGGGGGFTDTQYF	TGCAGTGCTAGAGGAGGAGGGGGGGGTGGTTTCACAGATACGCAGTATTTT
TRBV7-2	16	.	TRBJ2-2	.	CASSSPGTTNTGELFF	TGTGCCAGCAGCTCACCCGGGACAACGAACACCGGGGAGCTGTTTTTT
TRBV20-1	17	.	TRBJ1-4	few	CSASTPGRRTTNEKLFF	TGCAGTGCTAGTACCCCTGGTCGTAGGACAACTAATGAAAAACTGTTTTTT
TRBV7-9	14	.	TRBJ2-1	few	CASSFFRDHNEQFF	TGTGCCAGCAGCTTTTTTCGGGACCACAATGAGCAGTTCTTC
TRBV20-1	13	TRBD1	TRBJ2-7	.	CSAGDRGNYEQYF	TGCAGTGCGGGGGACAGGGGTAACTACGAGCAGTACTTC
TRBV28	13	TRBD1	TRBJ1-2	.	CASRLTGEYGYTF	TGTGCCAGCAGGCTGACAGGGGAGTATGGCTACACCTTC
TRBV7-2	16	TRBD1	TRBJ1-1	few	CASSRTRGTVNTEAFF	TGTGCCAGCAGCCGAACCAGGGGGACAGTGAACACTGAAGCTTTCTTT
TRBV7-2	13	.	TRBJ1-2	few	CASSNDRRYGYTF	TGTGCCAGCAGCAACGACAGGCGCTATGGCTACACCTTC
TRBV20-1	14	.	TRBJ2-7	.	CSAIPDRALYEQYF	TGCAGTGCAATTCCGGATAGGGCCCTCTACGAGCAGTACTTC
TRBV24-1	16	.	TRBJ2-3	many	CATSDLTGSGTDTQYF	TGTGCCACCAGTGATTTGACCGGAAGTGGTACAGATACGCAGTATTTT
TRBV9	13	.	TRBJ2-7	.	CASSVGDGYEQYF	TGTGCCAGCAGCGTAGGTGACGGCTACGAGCAGTACTTC
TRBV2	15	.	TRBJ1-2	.	CASSESQVVLYGYTF	TGTGCCAGCAGTGAAAGTCAGGTAGTTCTCTATGGCTACACCTTC
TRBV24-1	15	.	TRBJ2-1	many	CATSDLMGAVNEQFF	TGTGCCACCAGTGATTTGATGGGAGCGGTCAATGAGCAGTTCTTC
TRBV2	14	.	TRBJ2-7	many	CASSVQAGVGEQYF	TGTGCCAGCAGTGTCCAGGCCGGTGTGGGCGAGCAGTACTTC
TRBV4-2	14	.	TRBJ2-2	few	CASSQTPISGELFF	TGTGCCAGCAGCCAAACCCCTATCAGCGGGGAGCTGTTTTTT
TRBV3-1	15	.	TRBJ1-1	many	CASSQEAGGNTEAFF	TGTGCCAGCAGCCAAGAGGCGGGGGGGAACACTGAAGCTTTCTTT
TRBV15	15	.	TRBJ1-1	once	CATSRRGRMNTEAFF	TGTGCCACCAGCAGGAGGGGCAGGATGAACACTGAAGCTTTCTTT
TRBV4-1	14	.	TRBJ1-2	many	CASSPVGTNYGYTF	TGCGCCAGCAGTCCCGTGGGGACTAACTATGGCTACACCTTC